The rows below give T cell receptor beta chains drawn from one sample of a study of blood T cell repertoires in COVID-19. TCRdb's copy holds only in-frame clones and misses some; the assay was immunoSEQ multiplex PCR. Of more than 120,000 clones in the sample, approximately 81% were seen once. The specimen was peripheral blood. These receptors were taken from a human donor with acute or convalescent COVID-19. The donor label of this sample is uncertain. Each CDR3 is given with its conserved first and last residue. D genes are given only for firm matches. Clone size is not always given. Where it is, it says once, few, many or a class for expanded clones.

CDR3 protein	CDR3 DNA	V gene	J gene	clone size	D gene
CASSLGEGNTIYF	TGTGCCAGCAGCTTGGGAGAGGGAAACACCATATATTTT	TRBV5-5	TRBJ1-3	NA	NA
CASSYSTEETQYF	TGTGCCAGCAGTTACTCGACTGAAGAGACCCAGTACTTC	TRBV6-5	TRBJ2-5	NA	NA
CASSLSPPSSYNEQFF	TGCGCCAGCAGCTTGAGCCCTCCAAGCTCCTACAATGAGCAGTTCTTC	TRBV5-1	TRBJ2-1	NA	NA
CSVDPPGNQPQHF	TGCAGCGTTGACCCCCCAGGGAATCAGCCCCAGCATTTT	TRBV29-1	TRBJ1-5	few	NA
CASGPGQPHEKLFF	TGCGCCAGCGGCCCGGGTCAGCCCCATGAAAAACTGTTTTTT	TRBV5-1	TRBJ1-4	NA	NA
CASSPAGRVADTQYF	TGTGCCAGCAGCCCGGCGGGGAGGGTAGCCGATACGCAGTATTTT	TRBV11-2	TRBJ2-3	NA	TRBD2
CASSAQTGPLHF	TGTGCCAGCAGCGCACAAACAGGGCCCCTCCACTTT	TRBV9	TRBJ1-6	NA	NA
CASRDGRDIPEAFF	TGTGCCAGCAGGGATGGCAGGGATATTCCTGAAGCTTTCTTT	TRBV2	TRBJ1-1	NA	NA
CAWTPGQFKTEAFF	TGTGCCTGGACCCCCGGACAGTTTAAGACTGAAGCTTTCTTT	TRBV30	TRBJ1-1	NA	NA
CASRGAGGNTEAFF	TGTGCCAGCAGGGGGGCAGGGGGAAACACTGAAGCTTTCTTT	TRBV9	TRBJ1-1	NA	TRBD1
CASSPTTGGSNSDTQYF	TGCGCCAGCAGCCCGACAACAGGGGGGAGTAACTCAGATACGCAGTATTTT	TRBV4-3	TRBJ2-3	NA	TRBD1
CASSPTTGGISTGELFF	TGTGCCAGCTCACCGACTACAGGGGGTATCAGCACCGGGGAGCTGTTTTTT	TRBV18	TRBJ2-2	NA	TRBD1
CASSLVGGWTEAFF	TGTGCCAGCAGCTTAGTTGGGGGGTGGACTGAAGCTTTCTTT	TRBV7-2	TRBJ1-1	NA	NA
CASRNSGGIYNEQFF	TGTGCCAGTCGGAATAGCGGCGGTATATACAATGAGCAGTTCTTC	TRBV19	TRBJ2-1	NA	NA
CASSLPGQAPTGYTF	TGTGCCAGCAGCTTACCGGGACAGGCACCGACCGGCTACACCTTC	TRBV5-4	TRBJ1-2	NA	TRBD1
CASSLFGTETGELFF	TGTGCCAGCAGCTTGTTCGGGACAGAAACCGGGGAGCTGTTTTTT	TRBV5-6	TRBJ2-2	NA	TRBD1
CASSPRDRGTEAFF	TGTGCCAGTAGTCCCCGGGACAGGGGCACTGAAGCTTTCTTT	TRBV19	TRBJ1-1	NA	TRBD1
CASQRSTGVGTEAFF	TGTGCCAGCCAGCGAAGCACAGGGGTTGGCACTGAAGCTTTCTTT	TRBV2	TRBJ1-1	NA	TRBD1
CASSLVRATQETQYF	TGTGCCAGCAGCTTAGTCAGGGCTACCCAAGAGACCCAGTACTTC	TRBV7-2	TRBJ2-5	few	NA
CASSYGRQVSNQPQHF	TGTGCCAGCAGTTACGGGAGGCAGGTGAGCAATCAGCCCCAGCATTTT	TRBV6-6	TRBJ1-5	NA	NA
CASSYATGGYNQPQHF	TGTGCCAGCAGTTACGCGACAGGGGGCTACAATCAGCCCCAGCATTTT	TRBV6-2/TRBV6-3	TRBJ1-5	NA	TRBD1
CSALRETQYF	TGCAGTGCTCTACGAGAGACCCAGTACTTC	TRBV20-1	TRBJ2-5	NA	NA
CASSVAGGISYEQYF	TGTGCCAGCAGCGTCGCGGGGGGGATATCCTACGAGCAGTACTTC	TRBV3-1/TRBV3-2	TRBJ2-7	NA	TRBD2
CASRTSGDNEQFF	TGTGCCAGCAGGACTAGCGGCGACAATGAGCAGTTCTTC	TRBV28	TRBJ2-1	NA	TRBD2
CASGTGGRVTEAFF	TGTGCCAGCGGCACAGGGGGACGAGTTACTGAAGCTTTCTTT	TRBV6-5	TRBJ1-1	NA	TRBD1
CASSLGLLAGADTQYF	TGTGCCAGCAGCTTGGGCTTACTAGCGGGAGCAGATACGCAGTATTTT	TRBV5-4	TRBJ2-3	NA	TRBD2